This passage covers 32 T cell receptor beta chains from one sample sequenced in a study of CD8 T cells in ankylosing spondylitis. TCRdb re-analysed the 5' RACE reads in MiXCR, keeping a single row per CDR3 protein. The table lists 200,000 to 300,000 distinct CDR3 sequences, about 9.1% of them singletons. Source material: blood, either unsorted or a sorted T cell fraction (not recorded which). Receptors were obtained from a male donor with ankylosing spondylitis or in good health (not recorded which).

CDR3 in amino acids: CASSLGGRRSDTQYF. The CDR3 bases are TGTGCCAGCAGCTTAGGTGGACGGAGGTCAGATACGCAGTATTTT. The chain uses TRBV7-2 and TRBJ2-3; perhaps TRBD2 as D (5 bases). The CDR3 is made up of 15 amino acids. Deletions cut 1 base from V and 4 bases from J, with 12 bases between. The V gene's germline CDR1 is SGHTA and CDR2 FQGNSA.

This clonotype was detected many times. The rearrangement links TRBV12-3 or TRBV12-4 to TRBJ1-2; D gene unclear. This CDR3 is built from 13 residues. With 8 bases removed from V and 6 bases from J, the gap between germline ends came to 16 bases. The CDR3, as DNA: TGTGCCAGCGGTCACGGGCCGGGAAATGGCTACACCTTC. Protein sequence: CASGHGPGNGYTF.

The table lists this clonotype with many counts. The CDR3 nucleotides are TGTGCCAGCAGTCCAGCCGGAGCCTACGAGCAGTACTTC. Translation: CASSPAGAYEQYF. The V and J genes are TRBV2 and TRBJ2-7; no reliable D call. Germline CDR1 is SNHLY and CDR2 is FYNNEI. Deletions cut 5 bases from V and 2 bases from J, with 10 bases between. CDR3 length: 13 residues.

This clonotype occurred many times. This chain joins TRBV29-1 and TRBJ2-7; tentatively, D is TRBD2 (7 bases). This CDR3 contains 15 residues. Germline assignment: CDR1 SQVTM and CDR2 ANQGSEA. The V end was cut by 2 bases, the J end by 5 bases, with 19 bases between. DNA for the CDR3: TGCAGCGTTGAAATAGGGGGGGGCTTAATCCACGAGCAGTACTTC. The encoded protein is CSVEIGGGLIHEQYF.

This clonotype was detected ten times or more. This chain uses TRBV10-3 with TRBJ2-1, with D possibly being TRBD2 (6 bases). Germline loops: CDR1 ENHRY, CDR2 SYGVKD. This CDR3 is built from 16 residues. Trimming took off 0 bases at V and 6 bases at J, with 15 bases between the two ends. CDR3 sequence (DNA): TGTGCCATCAGTGAGTCGAGTACTAGCCCCCTCAATGAGCAGTTCTTC. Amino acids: CAISESSTSPLNEQFF.

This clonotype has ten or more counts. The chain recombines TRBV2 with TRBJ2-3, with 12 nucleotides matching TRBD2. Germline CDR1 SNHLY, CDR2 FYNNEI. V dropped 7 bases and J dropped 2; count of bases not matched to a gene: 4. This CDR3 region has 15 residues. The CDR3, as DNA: TGTGCCAGCAATGGACTAGCGGGACACACAGATACGCAGTATTTT. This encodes CASNGLAGHTDTQYF.

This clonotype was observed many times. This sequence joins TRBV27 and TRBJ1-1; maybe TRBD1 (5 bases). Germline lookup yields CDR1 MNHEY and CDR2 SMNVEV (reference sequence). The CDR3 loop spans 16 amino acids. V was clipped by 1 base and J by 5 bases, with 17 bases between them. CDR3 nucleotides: TGTGCCAGCAGTTTATACCCAGGGCCTGGGGGTACTGAAGCTTTCTTT. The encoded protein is CASSLYPGPGGTEAFF.

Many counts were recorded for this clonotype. The CDR3 coding sequence is TGCGCCAGCAGCTTGGGGGCTAGCGGGGCTTCAGATACGCAGTATTTT. As protein: CASSLGASGASDTQYF. The chain employs TRBV5-1 and TRBJ2-3; 9 bases map to TRBD2. The trim removed 0 bases at V and 4 bases at J, leaving 6 bases unmatched. There are 16 residues in the CDR3. Germline V gives CDR1 SGHRS, CDR2 YFSETQ.

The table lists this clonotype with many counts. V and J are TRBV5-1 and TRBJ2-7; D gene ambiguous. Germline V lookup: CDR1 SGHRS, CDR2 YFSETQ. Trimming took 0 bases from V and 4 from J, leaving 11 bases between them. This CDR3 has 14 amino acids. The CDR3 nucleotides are TGCGCCAGCAGCTTGGGACTTGCAGAGTACGAGCAGTACTTC. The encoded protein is CASSLGLAEYEQYF.

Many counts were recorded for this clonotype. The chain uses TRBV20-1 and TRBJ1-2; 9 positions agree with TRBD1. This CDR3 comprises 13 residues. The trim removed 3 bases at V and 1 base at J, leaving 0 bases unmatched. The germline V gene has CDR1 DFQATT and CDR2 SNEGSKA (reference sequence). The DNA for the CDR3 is TGCAGTGCTAGGGACAGGGGTAACTATGGCTACACCTTC. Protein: CSARDRGNYGYTF.

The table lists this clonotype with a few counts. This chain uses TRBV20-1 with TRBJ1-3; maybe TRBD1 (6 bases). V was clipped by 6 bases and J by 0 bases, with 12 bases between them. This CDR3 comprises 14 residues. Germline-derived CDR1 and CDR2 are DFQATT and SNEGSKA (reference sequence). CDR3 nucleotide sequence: TGCAGTGCCCAGTGGGGGCCCTCTGGAAACACCATATATTTT. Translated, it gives CSAQWGPSGNTIYF.

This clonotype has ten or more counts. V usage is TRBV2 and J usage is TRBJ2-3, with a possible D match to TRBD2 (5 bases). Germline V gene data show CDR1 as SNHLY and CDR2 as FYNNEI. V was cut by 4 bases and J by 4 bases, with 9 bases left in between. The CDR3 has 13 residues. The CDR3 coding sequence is TGTGCCAGCAGTGTCGTGAGGGCAGATACGCAGTATTTT. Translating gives CASSVVRADTQYF.

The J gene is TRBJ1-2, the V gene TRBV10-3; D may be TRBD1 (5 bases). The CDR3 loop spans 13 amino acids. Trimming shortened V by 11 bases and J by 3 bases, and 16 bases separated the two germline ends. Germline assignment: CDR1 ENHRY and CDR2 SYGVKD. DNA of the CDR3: TGTGCCGTCACCGAAGGGGCATACTATGGCTACACCTTC. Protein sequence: CAVTEGAYYGYTF.

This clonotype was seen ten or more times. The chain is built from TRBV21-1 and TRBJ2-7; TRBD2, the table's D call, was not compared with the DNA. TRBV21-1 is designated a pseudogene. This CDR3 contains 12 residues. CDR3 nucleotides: TGTGCCAGCAGCACTAGCTTTCGCGAGCAGTACTTC. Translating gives CASSTSFREQYF.

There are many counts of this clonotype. The CDR3 reads CASSLAPNKGVYEQYF. The CDR3 DNA is TGTGCCAGCAGCTTAGCCCCCAACAAAGGAGTCTACGAGCAGTACTTC. This chain joins TRBV7-9 and TRBJ2-7; no definite D call. From germline, CDR1 is SEHNR and CDR2 FQNEAQ (reference sequence). The CDR3 is 16 amino acids. The V end was cut by 0 bases, the J end by 3 bases, with 15 bases between.

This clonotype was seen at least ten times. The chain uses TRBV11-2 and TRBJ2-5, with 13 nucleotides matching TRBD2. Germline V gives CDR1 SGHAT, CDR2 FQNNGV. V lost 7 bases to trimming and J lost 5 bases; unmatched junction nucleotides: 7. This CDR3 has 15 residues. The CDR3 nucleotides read TGTGCCAGCACCTCCGGACTAGCGGGGGTCGAGACCCAGTACTTC. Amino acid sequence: CASTSGLAGVETQYF. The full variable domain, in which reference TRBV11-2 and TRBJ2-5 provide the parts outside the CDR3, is EAGVAQSPRYKIIEKRQSVAFWCNPISGHATLYWYQQILGQGPKLLIQFQNNGVVDDSQLPKDRFSAERLKGVDSTLKIQPAKLEDSAVYLCASTSGLAGVETQYFGPGTRLLVL.

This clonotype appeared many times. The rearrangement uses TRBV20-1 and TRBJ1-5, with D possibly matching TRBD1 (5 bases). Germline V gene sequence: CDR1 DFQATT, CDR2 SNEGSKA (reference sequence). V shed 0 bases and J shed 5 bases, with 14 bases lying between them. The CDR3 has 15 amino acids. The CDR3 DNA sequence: TGCAGTGCTAGAGAACGACCACAGGCCGATCAGCCCCAGCATTTT. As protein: CSARERPQADQPQHF.

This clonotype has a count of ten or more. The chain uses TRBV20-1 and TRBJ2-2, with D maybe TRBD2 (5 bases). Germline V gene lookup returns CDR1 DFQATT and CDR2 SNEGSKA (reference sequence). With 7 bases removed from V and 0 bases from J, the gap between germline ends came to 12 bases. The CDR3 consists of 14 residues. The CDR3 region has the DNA TGCAGTGTGGCCGGGGTTGCGAACACCGGGGAGCTGTTTTTT. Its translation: CSVAGVANTGELFF.

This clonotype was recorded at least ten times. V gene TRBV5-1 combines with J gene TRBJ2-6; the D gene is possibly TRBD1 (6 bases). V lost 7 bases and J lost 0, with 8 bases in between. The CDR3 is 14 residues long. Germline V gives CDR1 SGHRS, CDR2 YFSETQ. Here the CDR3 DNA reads TGCGCCAGCTTGGACAGCTCTGGGGCCAACGTCCTGACTTTC. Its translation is CASLDSSGANVLTF. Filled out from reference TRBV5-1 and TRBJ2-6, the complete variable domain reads KAGVTQTPRYLIKTRGQQVTLSCSPISGHRSVSWYQQTPGQGLQFLFEYFSETQRNKGNFPGRFSGRQFSNSRSEMNVSTLELGDSALYLCASLDSSGANVLTFGAGSRLTVL.

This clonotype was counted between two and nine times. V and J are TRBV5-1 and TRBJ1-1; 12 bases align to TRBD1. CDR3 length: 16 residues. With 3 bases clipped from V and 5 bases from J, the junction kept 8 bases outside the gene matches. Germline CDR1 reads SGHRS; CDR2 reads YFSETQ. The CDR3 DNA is TGCGCCAGCAGCTCCGGGACAGGGGGCTCCGTTACTGAAGCTTTCTTT. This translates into CASSSGTGGSVTEAFF.

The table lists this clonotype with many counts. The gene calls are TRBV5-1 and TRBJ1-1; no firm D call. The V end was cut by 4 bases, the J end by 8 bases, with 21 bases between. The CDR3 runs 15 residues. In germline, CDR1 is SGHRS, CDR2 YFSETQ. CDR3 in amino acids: CASSPAPPVNGEAFF. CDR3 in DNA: TGCGCCAGCAGCCCGGCGCCTCCTGTGAATGGGGAAGCTTTCTTT.

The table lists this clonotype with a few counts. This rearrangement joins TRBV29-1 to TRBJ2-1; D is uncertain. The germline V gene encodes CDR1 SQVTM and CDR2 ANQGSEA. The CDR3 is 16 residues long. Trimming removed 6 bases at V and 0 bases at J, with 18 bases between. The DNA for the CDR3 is TGCAGCGTCCTCCCTCAGGACCGGAGCTCCTACAATGAGCAGTTCTTC. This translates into CSVLPQDRSSYNEQFF.

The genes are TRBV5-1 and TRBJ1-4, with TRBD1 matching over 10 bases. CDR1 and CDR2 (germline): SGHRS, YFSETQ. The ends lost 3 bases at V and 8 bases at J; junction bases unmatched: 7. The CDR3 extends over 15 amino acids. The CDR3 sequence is CASSSSGQGTEKLFF. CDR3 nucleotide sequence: TGCGCCAGCAGCTCATCGGGACAGGGGACGGAAAAACTGTTTTTT.

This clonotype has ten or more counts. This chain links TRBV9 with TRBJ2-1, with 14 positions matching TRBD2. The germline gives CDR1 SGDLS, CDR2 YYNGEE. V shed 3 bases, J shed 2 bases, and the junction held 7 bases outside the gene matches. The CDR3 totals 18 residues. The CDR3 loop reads CASSGTSGRSSTYNEQFF. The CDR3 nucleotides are TGTGCCAGCAGCGGGACTAGCGGGAGGTCTTCAACCTACAATGAGCAGTTCTTC.

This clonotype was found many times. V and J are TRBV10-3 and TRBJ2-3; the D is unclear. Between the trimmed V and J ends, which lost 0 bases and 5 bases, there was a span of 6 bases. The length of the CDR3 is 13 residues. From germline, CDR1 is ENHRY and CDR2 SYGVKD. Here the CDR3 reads CAISESQGDTQYF. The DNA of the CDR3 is TGTGCCATCAGTGAGTCACAAGGAGATACGCAGTATTTT.

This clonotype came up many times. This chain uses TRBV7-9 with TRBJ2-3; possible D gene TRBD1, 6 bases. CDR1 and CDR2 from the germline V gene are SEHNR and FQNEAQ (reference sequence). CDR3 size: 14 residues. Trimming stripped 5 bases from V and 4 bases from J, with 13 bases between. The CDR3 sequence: CASSTTGLSDTQYF. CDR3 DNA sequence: TGTGCCAGCAGCACGACAGGTTTGTCAGATACGCAGTATTTT.

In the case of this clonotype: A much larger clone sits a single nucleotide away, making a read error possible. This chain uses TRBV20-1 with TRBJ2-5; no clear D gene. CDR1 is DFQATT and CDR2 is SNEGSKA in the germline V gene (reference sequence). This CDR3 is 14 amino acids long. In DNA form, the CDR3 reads TGCGGTGCTAGAGATGCCCGGTCCAGGGAGACCCAGTACTTC. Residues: CGARDARSRETQYF.

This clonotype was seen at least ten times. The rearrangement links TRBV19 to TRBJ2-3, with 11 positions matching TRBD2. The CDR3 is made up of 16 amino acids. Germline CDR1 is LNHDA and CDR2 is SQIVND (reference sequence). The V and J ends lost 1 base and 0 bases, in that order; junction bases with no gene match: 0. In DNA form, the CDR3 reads TGTGCCAGTAGTATAGCTAGCGGGGGGAGCACAGATACGCAGTATTTT. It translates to CASSIASGGSTDTQYF.

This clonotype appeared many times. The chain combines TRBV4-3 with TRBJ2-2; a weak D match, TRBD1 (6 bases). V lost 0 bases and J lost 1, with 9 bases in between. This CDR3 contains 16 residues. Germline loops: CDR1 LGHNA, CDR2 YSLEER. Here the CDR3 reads CASSQDTGRNTGELFF. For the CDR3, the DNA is TGCGCCAGCAGCCAAGATACAGGGAGGAACACCGGGGAGCTGTTTTTT.

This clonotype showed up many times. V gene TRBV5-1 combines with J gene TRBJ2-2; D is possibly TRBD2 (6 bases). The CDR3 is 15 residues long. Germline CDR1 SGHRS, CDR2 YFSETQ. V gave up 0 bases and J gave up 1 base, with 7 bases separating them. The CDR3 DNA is TGCGCCAGCAGCTTGGATAGCGGGAACACCGGGGAGCTGTTTTTT. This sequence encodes CASSLDSGNTGELFF. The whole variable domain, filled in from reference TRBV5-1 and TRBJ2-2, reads KAGVTQTPRYLIKTRGQQVTLSCSPISGHRSVSWYQQTPGQGLQFLFEYFSETQRNKGNFPGRFSGRQFSNSRSEMNVSTLELGDSALYLCASSLDSGNTGELFFGEGSRLTVL.

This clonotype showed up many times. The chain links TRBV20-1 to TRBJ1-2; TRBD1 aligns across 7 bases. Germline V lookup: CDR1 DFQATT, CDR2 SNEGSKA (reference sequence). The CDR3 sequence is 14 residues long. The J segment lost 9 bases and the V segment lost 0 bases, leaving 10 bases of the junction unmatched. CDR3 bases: TGCAGTGCTAGAGATCAAGGCAGGGGGTATAGCTACACCTTC. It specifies CSARDQGRGYSYTF.

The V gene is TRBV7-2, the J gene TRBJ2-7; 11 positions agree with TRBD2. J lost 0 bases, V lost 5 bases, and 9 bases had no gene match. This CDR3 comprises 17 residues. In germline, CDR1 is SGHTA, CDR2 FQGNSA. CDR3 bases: TGTGCCAGCAGCGCAACTAGCGGGGGTGCTATCTCCTACGAGCAGTACTTC. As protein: CASSATSGGAISYEQYF.